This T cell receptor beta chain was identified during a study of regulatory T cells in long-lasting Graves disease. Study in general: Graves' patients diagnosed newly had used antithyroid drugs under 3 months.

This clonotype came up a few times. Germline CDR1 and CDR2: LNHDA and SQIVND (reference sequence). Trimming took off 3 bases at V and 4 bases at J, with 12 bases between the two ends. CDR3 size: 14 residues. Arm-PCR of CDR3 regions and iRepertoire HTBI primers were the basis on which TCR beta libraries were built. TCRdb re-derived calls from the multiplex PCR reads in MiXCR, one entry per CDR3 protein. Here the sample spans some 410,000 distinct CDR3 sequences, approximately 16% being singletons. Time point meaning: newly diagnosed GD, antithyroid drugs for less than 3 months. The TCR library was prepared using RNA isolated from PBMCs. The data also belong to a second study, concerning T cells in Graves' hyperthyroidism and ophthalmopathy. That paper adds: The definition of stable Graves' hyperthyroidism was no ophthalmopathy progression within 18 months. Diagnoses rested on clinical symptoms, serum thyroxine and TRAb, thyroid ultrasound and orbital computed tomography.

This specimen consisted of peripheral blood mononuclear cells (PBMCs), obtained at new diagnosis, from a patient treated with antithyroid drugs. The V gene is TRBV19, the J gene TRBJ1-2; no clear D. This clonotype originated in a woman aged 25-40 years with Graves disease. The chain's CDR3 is CASSIGSVRYGYTF. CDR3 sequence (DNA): TGTGCCAGTAGTATCGGTTCGGTCCGCTATGGCTACACCTTC.